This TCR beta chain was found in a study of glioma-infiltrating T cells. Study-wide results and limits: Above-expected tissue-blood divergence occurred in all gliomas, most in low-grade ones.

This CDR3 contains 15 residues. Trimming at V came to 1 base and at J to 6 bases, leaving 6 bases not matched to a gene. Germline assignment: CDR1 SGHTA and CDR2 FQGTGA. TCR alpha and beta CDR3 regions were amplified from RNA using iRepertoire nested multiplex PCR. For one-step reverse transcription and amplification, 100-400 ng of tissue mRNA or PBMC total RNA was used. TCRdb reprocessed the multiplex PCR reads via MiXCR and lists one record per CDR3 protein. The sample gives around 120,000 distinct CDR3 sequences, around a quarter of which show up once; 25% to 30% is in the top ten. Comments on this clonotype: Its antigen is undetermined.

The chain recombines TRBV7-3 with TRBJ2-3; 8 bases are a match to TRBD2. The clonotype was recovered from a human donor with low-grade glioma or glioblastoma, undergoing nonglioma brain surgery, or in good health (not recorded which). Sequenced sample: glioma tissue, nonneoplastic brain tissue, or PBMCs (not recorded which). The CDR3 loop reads CASSLSRGGRDTQYF. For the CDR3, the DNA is TGTGCCAGCAGCTTAAGTCGGGGGGGCCGCGATACGCAGTATTTT. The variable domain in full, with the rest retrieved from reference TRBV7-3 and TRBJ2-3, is GAGVSQTPSNKVTEKGKYVELRCDPISGHTALYWYRQSLGQGPEFLIYFQGTGAADDSGLPNDRFFAVRPEGSVSTLKIQRTERGDSAVYLCASSLSRGGRDTQYFGPGTRLTVL.